This TCR beta chain was captured in a study of T cell responses to AZD1222 COVID-19 vaccine. General observations from the study: A mostly white British donor set with more females was recruited, and clonal diversity was possibly underestimated.

Unmatched junction bases numbered 5, after V lost 4 bases and J lost 6 bases. The CDR3 spans 14 residues. Germline V CDR1 and CDR2: LGHDT, YNNKEL (reference sequence). Points on this clone: Its antigen is unknown.

Measured with immunoSEQ multiplex PCR; TCRdb has only the in-frame clones, and not every one. This table holds under 200,000 clones, around nine tenths found once. The source of this sequence is an adult who received the MenACWY meningococcal vaccine as a control. Sequences were derived from peripheral blood, sampled 28 days after the second dose of the MenACWY control vaccine. The J gene is TRBJ2-2, the V gene TRBV3-1 (or the pseudogene TRBV3-2); 7 nucleotides align to TRBD2. Written as DNA, the CDR3 is TGTGCCAGCAGCCCCCTAGGGAGGGCCGGGGAGCTGTTTTTT. It is translated as CASSPLGRAGELFF.